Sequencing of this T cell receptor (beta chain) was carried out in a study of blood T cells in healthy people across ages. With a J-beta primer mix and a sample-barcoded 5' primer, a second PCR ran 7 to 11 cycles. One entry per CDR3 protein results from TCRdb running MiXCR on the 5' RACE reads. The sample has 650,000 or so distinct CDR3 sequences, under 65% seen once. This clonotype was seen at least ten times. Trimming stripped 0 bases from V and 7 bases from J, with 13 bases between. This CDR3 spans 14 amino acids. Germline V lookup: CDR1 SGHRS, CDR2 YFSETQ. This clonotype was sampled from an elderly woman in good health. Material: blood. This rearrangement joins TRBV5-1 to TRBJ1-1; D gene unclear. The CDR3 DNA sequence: TGCGCCAGCAGCTTGGATCCGAAAGGCGATGAAGCTTTCTTT. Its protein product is CASSLDPKGDEAFF.